The TCR beta chain under discussion was sequenced for a study of shared clonotypes between healthy human individuals. Study-level results: Among non-shared clonotypes, generation probabilities were lower than among those shared by all four donors. Clonotype sharing among donors likely depends on sequencing depth. Large depth notwithstanding, sorted-subset sequencing proved incomplete by rarefaction.

Per the authors' pipeline: ImmunoSEQ only sent back junction sequences with no quality scores, so filtering was done differently. The method was immunoSEQ multiplex PCR; TCRdb's version includes in-frame clones alone and lacks a portion of them. The V and J calls and clone size are taken from that table; D and trimming were inferred from the DNA. The sample holds hundreds of thousands of clones, 90% to 97% seen once. This clone is a singleton in its sample. The antigen is undetermined. Sequencing input: naive CD4+ T cells sorted from blood. The subset here: CD45RA+ positively selected. This TCR was recovered from a woman in her twenties or thirties in good health.

The CDR3 loop reads CASSIRGGAATEAFF. The CDR3 DNA reads as TGTGCCAGTAGTATAAGAGGGGGCGCAGCCACTGAAGCTTTCTTT. The chain uses TRBV19 and TRBJ1-1; TRBD1 matches at 7 bases. The germline V gene encodes CDR1 LNHDA and CDR2 SQIVND (reference sequence). With 2 bases clipped from V and 4 bases from J, the junction kept 7 bases outside the gene matches. The CDR3 extends over 15 amino acids.